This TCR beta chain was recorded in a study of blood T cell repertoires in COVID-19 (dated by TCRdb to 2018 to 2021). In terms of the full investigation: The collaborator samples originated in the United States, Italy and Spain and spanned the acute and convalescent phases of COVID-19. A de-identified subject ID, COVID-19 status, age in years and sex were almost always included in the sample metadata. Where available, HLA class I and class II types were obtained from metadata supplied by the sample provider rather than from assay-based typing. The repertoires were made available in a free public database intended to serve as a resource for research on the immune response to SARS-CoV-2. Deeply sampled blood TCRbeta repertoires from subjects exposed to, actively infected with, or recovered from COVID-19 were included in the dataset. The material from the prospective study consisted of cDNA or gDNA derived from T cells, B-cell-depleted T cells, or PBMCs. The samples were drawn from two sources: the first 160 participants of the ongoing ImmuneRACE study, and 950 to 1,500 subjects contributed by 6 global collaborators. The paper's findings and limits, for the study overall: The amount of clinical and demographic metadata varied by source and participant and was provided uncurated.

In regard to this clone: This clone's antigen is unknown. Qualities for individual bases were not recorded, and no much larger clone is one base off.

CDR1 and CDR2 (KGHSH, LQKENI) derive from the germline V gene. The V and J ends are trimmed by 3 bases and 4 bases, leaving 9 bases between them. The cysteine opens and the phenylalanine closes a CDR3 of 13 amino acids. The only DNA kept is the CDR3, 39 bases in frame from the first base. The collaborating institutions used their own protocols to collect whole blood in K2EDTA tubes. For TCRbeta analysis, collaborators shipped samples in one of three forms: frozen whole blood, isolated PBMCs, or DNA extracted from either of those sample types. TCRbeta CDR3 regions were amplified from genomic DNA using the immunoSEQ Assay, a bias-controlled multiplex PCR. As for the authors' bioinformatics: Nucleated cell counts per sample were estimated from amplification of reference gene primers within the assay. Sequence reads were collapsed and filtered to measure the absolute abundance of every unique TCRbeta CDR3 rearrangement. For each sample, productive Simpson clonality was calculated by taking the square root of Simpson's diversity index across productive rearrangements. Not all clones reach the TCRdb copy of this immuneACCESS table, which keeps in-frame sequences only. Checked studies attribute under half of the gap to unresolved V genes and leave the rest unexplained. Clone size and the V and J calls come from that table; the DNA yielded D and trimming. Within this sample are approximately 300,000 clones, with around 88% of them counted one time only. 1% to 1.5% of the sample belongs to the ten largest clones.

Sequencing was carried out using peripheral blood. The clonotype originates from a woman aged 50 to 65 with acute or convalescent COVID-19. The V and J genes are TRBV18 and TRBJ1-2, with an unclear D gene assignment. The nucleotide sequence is TGTGCCAGCTCACCTCGAGAAATCTATGGCTACACCTTC. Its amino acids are CASSPREIYGYTF.